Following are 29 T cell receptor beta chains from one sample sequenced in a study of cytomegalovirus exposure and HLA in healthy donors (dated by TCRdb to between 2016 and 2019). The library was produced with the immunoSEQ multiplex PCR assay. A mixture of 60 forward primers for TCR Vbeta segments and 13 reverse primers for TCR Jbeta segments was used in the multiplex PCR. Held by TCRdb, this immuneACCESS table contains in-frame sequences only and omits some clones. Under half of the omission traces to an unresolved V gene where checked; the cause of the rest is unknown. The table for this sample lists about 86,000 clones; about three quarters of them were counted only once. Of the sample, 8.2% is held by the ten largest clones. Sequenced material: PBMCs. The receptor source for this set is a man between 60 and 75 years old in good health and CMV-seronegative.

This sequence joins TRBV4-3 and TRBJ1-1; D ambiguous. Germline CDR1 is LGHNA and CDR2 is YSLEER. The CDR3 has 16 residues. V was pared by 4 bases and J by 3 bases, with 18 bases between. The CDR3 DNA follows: TGCGCCAGCAGCCGAGGGAGGGAGGGTAGATACACTGAAGCTTTCTTT. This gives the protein CASSRGREGRYTEAFF.

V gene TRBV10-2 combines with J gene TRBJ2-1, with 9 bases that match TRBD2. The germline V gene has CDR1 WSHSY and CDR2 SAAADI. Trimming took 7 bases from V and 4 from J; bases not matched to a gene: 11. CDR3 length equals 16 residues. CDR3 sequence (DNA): TGCGCCAGCACGGGGAAGCAGCGGGAGGATTACAATGAGCAGTTCTTC. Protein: CASTGKQREDYNEQFF.

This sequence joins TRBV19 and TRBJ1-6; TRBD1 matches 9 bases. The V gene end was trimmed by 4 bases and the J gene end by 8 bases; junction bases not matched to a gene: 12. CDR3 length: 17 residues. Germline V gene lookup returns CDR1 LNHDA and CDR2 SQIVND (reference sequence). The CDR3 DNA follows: TGTGCCAGTAGTACCAACACCCCGGGACAGGGCGATTCACCCCTCCACTTT. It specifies CASSTNTPGQGDSPLHF.

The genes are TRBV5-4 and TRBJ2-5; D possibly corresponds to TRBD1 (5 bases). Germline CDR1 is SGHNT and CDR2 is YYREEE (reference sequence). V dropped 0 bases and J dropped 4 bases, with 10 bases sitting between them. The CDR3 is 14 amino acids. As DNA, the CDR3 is TGTGCCAGCAGCTTGGCAGCAGGGCGAGAGACCCAGTACTTC. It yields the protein CASSLAAGRETQYF.

CDR3 in DNA: TGTGCCAGCAGTGCTCTAGCGGGGGATTCCTACGAGCAGTACTTC. It is translated as CASSALAGDSYEQYF. The gene calls are TRBV6-1 and TRBJ2-7, with TRBD2 matching over 10 bases. CDR1 and CDR2 from the germline V gene are MNHNS and SASEGT. The CDR3 has 15 amino acids. V lost 4 bases, J lost 1 base, and 4 bases stayed unmatched.

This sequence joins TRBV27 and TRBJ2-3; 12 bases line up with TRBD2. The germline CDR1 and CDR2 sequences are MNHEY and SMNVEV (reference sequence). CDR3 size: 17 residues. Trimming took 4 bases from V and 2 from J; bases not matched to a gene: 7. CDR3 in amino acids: CASSSLTSGGYTDTQYF. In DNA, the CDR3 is TGTGCCAGCAGTTCCCTTACTAGCGGGGGGTACACAGATACGCAGTATTTT.

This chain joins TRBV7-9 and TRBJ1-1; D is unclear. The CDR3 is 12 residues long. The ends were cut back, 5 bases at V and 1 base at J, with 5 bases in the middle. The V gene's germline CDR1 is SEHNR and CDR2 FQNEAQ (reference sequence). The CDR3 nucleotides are TGTGCCAGCAGCGCAGGGAACACTGAAGCTTTCTTT. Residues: CASSAGNTEAFF.

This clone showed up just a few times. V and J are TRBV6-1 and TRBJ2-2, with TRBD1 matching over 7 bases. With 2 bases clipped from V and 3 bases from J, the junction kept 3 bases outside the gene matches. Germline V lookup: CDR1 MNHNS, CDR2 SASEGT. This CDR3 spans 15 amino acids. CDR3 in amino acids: CASSETGVDTGELFF. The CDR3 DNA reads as TGTGCCAGCAGTGAAACAGGGGTGGACACCGGGGAGCTGTTTTTT.

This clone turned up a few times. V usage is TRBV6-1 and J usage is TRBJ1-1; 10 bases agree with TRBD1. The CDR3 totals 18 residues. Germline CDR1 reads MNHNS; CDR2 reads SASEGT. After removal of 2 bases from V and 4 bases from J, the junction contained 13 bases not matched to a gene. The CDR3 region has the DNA TGTGCCAGCAGTGAACGTCGGAAGCTTGGGACAGGGGCCACTGAAGCTTTCTTT. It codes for CASSERRKLGTGATEAFF.

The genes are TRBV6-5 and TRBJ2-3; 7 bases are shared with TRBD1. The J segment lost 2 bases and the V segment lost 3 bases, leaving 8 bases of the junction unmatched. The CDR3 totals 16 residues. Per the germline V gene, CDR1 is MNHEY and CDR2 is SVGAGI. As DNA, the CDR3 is TGTGCCAGCAGTTATTCGAACAGGGGTGCCACAGATACGCAGTATTTT. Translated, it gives CASSYSNRGATDTQYF.

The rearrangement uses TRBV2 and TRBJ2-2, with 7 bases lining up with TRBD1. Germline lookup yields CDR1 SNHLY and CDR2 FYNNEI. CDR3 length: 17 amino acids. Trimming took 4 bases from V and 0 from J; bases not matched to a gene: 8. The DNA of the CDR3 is TGTGCCAGCAGTGCAACCGGGACAGAGACGAACACCGGGGAGCTGTTTTTT. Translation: CASSATGTETNTGELFF.

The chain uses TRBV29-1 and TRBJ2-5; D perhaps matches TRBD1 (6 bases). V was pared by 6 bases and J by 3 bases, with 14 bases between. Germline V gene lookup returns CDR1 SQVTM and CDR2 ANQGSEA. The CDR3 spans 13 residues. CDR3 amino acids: CSVGVQGKETQYF. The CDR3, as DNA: TGCAGCGTCGGGGTACAGGGTAAAGAGACCCAGTACTTC.

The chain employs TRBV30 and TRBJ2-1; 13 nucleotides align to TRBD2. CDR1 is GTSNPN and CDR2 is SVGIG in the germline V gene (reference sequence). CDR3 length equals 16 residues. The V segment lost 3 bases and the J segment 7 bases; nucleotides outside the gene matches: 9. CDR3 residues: CAWRPPSTSGRNEQFF. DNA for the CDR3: TGTGCCTGGAGGCCCCCCTCGACTAGCGGGAGGAATGAGCAGTTCTTC.

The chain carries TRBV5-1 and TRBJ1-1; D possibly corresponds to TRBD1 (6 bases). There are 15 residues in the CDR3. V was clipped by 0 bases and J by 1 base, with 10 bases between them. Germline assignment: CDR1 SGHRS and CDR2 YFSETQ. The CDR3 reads CASSLDGQTNTEAFF. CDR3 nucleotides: TGCGCCAGCAGCTTGGATGGACAGACGAACACTGAAGCTTTCTTT.

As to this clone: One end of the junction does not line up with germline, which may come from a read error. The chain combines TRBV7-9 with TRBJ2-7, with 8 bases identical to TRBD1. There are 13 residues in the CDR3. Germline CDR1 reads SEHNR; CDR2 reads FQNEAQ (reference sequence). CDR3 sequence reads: CSSSSTGVLEQYF. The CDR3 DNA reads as TGTTCCAGCAGCTCGACAGGGGTCCTGGAGCAGTACTTC.

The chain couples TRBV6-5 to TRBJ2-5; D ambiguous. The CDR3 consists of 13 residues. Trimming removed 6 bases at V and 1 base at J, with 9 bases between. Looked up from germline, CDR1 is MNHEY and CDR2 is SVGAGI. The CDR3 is CASRITSQETQYF. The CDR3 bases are TGTGCCAGCAGAATCACAAGCCAAGAGACCCAGTACTTC.

For the CDR3, the DNA is TGTGCCAGCAGTGACGGTGCGGGAGGGTTAGATACGCAGTATTTT. It encodes CASSDGAGGLDTQYF. The chain couples TRBV2 to TRBJ2-3; the match to TRBD2 covers 9 bases. Germline CDR1 SNHLY, CDR2 FYNNEI. The CDR3 sequence is 15 residues long. The V and J ends lost 3 bases and 5 bases, in that order; junction bases with no gene match: 6. Supplemented by reference TRBV2 and TRBJ2-3, the full variable domain reads EPEVTQTPSHQVTQMGQEVILRCVPISNHLYFYWYRQILGQKVEFLVSFYNNEISEKSEIFDDQFSVERPDGSNFTLKIRSTKLEDSAMYFCASSDGAGGLDTQYFGPGTRLTVL.

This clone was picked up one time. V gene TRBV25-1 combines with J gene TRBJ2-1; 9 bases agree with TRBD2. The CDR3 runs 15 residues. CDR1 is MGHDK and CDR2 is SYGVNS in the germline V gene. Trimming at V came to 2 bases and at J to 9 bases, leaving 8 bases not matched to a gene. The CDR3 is CASSERGGASGEQFF. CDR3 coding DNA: TGTGCCAGCAGTGAACGCGGGGGGGCATCGGGTGAGCAGTTCTTC.

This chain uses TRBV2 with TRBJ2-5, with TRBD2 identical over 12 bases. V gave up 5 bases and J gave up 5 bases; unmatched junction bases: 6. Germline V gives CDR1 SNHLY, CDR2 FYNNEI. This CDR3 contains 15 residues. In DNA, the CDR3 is TGTGCCAGCAGTCCGACTAGCGGGAGTGTCGAGACCCAGTACTTC. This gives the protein CASSPTSGSVETQYF.

Here the CDR3 reads CASSPGRDNEQFF. DNA for the CDR3: TGTGCCAGCTCACCTGGGCGGGACAATGAGCAGTTCTTC. V usage is TRBV18 and J usage is TRBJ2-1, with D possibly TRBD2 on 5 matching bases. This CDR3 spans 13 amino acids. The V gene's germline CDR1 is KGHSH and CDR2 LQKENI. Trimming left V 3 bases short and J 5 bases short, with 8 bases between. Full variable domain (rest looked up from reference TRBV18 and TRBJ2-1): NAGVMQNPRHLVRRRGQEARLRCSPMKGHSHVYWYRQLPEEGLKFMVYLQKENIIDESGMPKERFSAEFPKEGPSILRIQQVVRGDSAAYFCASSPGRDNEQFFGPGTRLTVL.

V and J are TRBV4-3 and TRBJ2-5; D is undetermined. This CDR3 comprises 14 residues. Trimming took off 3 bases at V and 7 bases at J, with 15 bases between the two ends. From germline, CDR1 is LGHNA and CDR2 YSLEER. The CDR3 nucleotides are TGCGCCAGCAGCCAGAACGGTCGGGTTGGGACCCAGTACTTC. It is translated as CASSQNGRVGTQYF.

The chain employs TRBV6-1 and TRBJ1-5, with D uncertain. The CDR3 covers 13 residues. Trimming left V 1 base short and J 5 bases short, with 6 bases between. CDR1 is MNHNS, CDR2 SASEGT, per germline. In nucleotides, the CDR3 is TGTGCCAGCAGTGAAGAATCCGATCAGCCCCAGCATTTT. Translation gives CASSEESDQPQHF.

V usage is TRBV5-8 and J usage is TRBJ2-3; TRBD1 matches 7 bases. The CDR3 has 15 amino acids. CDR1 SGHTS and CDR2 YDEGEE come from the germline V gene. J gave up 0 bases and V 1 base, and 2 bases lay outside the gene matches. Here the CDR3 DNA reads TGTGCCAGCAGCTTGAGGGGACAGAGCACAGATACGCAGTATTTT. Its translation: CASSLRGQSTDTQYF.

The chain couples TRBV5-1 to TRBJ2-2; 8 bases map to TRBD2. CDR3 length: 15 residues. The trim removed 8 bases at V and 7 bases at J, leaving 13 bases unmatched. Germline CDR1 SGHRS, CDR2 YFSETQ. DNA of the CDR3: TGCGCCAGTGAGACCGGGACTAGTGTTCTCGGGGAGCTGTTTTTT. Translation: CASETGTSVLGELFF.

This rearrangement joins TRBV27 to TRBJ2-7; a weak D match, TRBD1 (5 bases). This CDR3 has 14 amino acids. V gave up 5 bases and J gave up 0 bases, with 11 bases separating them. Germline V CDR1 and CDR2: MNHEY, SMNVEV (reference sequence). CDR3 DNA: TGTGCCAGCAGTCGCACAGGAAGCTCCTACGAGCAGTACTTC. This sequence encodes CASSRTGSSYEQYF.

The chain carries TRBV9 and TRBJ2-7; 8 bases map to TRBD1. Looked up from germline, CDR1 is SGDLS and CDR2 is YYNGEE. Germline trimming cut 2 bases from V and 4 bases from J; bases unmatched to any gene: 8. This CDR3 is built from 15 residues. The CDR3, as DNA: TGTGCCAGCAGCGTCGACGGAGGACAGGGATACGAGCAGTACTTC. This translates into CASSVDGGQGYEQYF. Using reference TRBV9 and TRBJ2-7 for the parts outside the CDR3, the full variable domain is DSGVTQTPKHLITATGQRVTLRCSPRSGDLSVYWYQQSLDQGLQFLIQYYNGEERAKGNILERFSAQQFPDLHSELNLSSLELGDSALYFCASSVDGGQGYEQYFGPGTRLTVT.

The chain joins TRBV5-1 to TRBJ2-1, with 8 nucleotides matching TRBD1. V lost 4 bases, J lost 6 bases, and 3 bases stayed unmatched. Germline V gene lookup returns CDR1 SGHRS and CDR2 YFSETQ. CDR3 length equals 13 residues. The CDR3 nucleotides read TGCGCCAGCAGCGTACAGGGGGTCAATGAGCAGTTCTTC. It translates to CASSVQGVNEQFF.

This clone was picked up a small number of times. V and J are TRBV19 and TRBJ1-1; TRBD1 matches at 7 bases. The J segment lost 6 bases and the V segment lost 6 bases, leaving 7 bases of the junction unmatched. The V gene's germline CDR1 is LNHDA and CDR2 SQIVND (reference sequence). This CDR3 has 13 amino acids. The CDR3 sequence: CASSRDREAEAFF. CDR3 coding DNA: TGTGCCAGTAGCAGAGACAGGGAAGCTGAAGCTTTCTTT.

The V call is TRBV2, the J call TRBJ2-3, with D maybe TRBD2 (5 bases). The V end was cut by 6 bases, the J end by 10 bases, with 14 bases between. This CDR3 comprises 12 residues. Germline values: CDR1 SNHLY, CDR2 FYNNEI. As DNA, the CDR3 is TGTGCCAGCAGAAAAGACCTCGGGGCGCAGTATTTT. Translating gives CASRKDLGAQYF. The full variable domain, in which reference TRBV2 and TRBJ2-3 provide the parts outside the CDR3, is EPEVTQTPSHQVTQMGQEVILRCVPISNHLYFYWYRQILGQKVEFLVSFYNNEISEKSEIFDDQFSVERPDGSNFTLKIRSTKLEDSAMYFCASRKDLGAQYFGPGTRLTVL.